This TCR beta chain was found in a study of T cell repertoires in cytomegalovirus infection (dated by TCRdb to about 2019). About the investigation overall: Alongside well-studied HLA-B-restricted epitopes, the peptide stimulations were aimed at recently identified HLA-C-restricted CMV epitopes, whose presentation resists viral immunomodulation. Because public TCR beta signatures pointed to carriage of CMV infection together with the matching HLA type, the HLA type of each donor mattered for the analysis.

This clonotype has ten or more counts. Its cognate antigen has yet to be identified. It has no much larger one-base neighbor in the sample; base qualities were not kept. Instrument used: Illumina HiSeq 1500. TCRdb reprocessed the public reads (quality trimming at Q25 with fastp, clone calling with MiXCR) and kept in-frame beta chains. Rows merge per CDR3 protein into single entries with the most common DNA and genes. The sample table contains around 340,000 distinct CDR3 sequences; only one count was recorded for about 29% of them. Roughly 20% of the sample belongs to the ten largest clones. General conclusions and limits of the study: Carriers of CMV infection plus the relevant HLA type were discriminated by the cumulative frequency of public TCR beta family members in the study cohort and in an independent roughly 320-donor cohort. The ex vivo response was dominated by HLA-C-restricted CMV-specific TCR beta clonotypes, which also provided the single most frequent clonotype in two of eight donors.

Explained via the paper, the treatment or condition label denotes: in vitro stimulation with specific CMV peptide epitopes to enrich CMV-specific T cells. The junction shows trimming of 5 bases on V and 4 bases on J, and the gene matches do not reach 3 bases of it. Including cysteine and phenylalanine, the CDR3 has 15 amino acids. The DNA shown is the 45-base CDR3, in frame from base 1. Looking up the germline V gene yields CDR1 SGHTA and CDR2 FQGNSA. The sample consisted of cultured PBMCs, taken from culture after CMV antigen stimulation. The clonotype comes from a human donor in good health (CMV status not recorded). Some clones in this sample may be carry-over from other donors' samples. The rearrangement joined TRBV7-2 to TRBJ2-3, with 13 bases aligning to TRBD2. The nucleotides are TGTGCCAGCAGCCGGACTAGCGGGAGTGCAGATACGCAGTATTTT. Translated, it gives CASSRTSGSADTQYF.